Listed below are T cell receptor beta chains from one sample, sequenced in a study of blood T cells in healthy people across ages. TCRdb itself ran the 5' RACE reads through MiXCR, one entry per CDR3 protein. Among 1.5 million to 2 million distinct CDR3 sequences listed, about two fifths were seen once. Material: blood. Receptors were obtained from a human donor in good health. Each CDR3 is given with its conserved first and last residue. The order of the fields is CDR3 DNA, CDR3 protein, D gene, V gene, J gene, clone size. A D gene is named only where the DNA matches it firmly. Size is stated for part of the rows, as once, few or many counts, or as a class when the clone is expanded.

DNA: TGTGCCATCACGACGGATCTCCCGTACAATGAGCAGTTCTTC
CDR3: CAITTDLPYNEQFF
D: .
V: TRBV10-3
J: TRBJ2-1
size: .

DNA: TGTGCCACCAGCAGGTCCGGGACAGGGGTTCGCGAGCAGTACTTC
CDR3: CATSRSGTGVREQYF
D: TRBD1
V: TRBV15
J: TRBJ2-7
size: .

DNA: TGTGCCAGCAGTAATTGGGGACAACCCCCTCCGGATACGCAGTATTTT
CDR3: CASSNWGQPPPDTQYF
D: .
V: TRBV6-4
J: TRBJ2-3
size: few

DNA: TGCGCCAGCGGGAACGGGGCGTTCTATGGCTACACCTTC
CDR3: CASGNGAFYGYTF
D: .
V: TRBV4-3
J: TRBJ1-2
size: .

DNA: TGCAGTGCTAGTCTCGCCTCTGGGGCCAACGTCCTGACTTTC
CDR3: CSASLASGANVLTF
D: .
V: TRBV20-1
J: TRBJ2-6
size: few

DNA: TGTGCCAGCAGGGGAGGATACACAGATACGCAGTATTTT
CDR3: CASRGGYTDTQYF
D: .
V: TRBV25-1
J: TRBJ2-3
size: .

DNA: TGCGCCAGCAGCCCAACGGCAGGGACGGTAAACGGCTACACCTTC
CDR3: CASSPTAGTVNGYTF
D: .
V: TRBV4-1
J: TRBJ1-2
size: .

DNA: TGTGCCAGCAGTTTTCGTGGGGGGGCCCATGGCTACACCTTC
CDR3: CASSFRGGAHGYTF
D: .
V: TRBV12-3/TRBV12-4
J: TRBJ1-2
size: .

DNA: TGTGCCATCAGTGAGTCTGGCGGGGGGGCCGATGAGCAGTTCTTC
CDR3: CAISESGGGADEQFF
D: TRBD2
V: TRBV10-3
J: TRBJ2-1
size: few

DNA: TGTGCCAGCAGTTCCTCAGAAGGCCCATATAGCAATCAGCCCCAGCATTTT
CDR3: CASSSSEGPYSNQPQHF
D: .
V: TRBV12-3/TRBV12-4
J: TRBJ1-5
size: few

DNA: TGCGCCAGCAGCCACTACGACAGTGGGGAGACCCAGTACTTC
CDR3: CASSHYDSGETQYF
D: .
V: TRBV5-1
J: TRBJ2-5
size: .